The subject of this entry is one TCR beta chain. Produced via immunoSEQ multiplex PCR; TCRdb's table is partial and in-frame only. The sample lists roughly 68,000 clones; around four fifths were seen once. This sample was taken from a study of blood T cell repertoires in COVID-19. The wider study: COVID-19 samples collected from the United States, Italy and Spain covered acute and convalescent phases.

The germline V gene has CDR1 MGHDK and CDR2 SYGVNS. The ends lost 0 bases at V and 2 bases at J; junction bases unmatched: 9. The CDR3 sequence is 18 residues long. What was sequenced was peripheral blood. This TCR was recovered from a woman of 80 years or more with acute or convalescent COVID-19. The rearrangement links TRBV25-1 to TRBJ2-5; 10 bases fit TRBD2. CDR3 region: CASSEYEGQLAGQETQYF. The CDR3 DNA sequence: TGTGCCAGCAGTGAATACGAAGGGCAACTAGCGGGACAAGAGACCCAGTACTTC.